The T cell receptor (beta chain) under discussion was sequenced for a study of T cell responses to AZD1222 COVID-19 vaccine. The ends were cut back, 5 bases at V and 4 bases at J, with 9 bases in the middle. There are 12 residues in the CDR3. Profiled with immunoSEQ multiplex PCR; TCRdb holds only in-frame clones, not every one. Here the sample spans approximately 73,000 clones, over 80% being singletons. The source material was peripheral blood, sampled on day 0 of AZD1222 vaccination. This chain connects TRBV12-3 or TRBV12-4 to TRBJ2-7; D call uncertain. This TCR was sampled from an adult in good health. In nucleotides, the CDR3 is TGTGCCAGCAGTAGAACCGAGTACGAGCAGTACTTC. Its translation: CASSRTEYEQYF.